These 5 T cell receptor beta chains came from one sample sequenced in a study of regulatory T cells in long-lasting Graves disease. Time point meaning: persistent/refractory GD, antithyroid drugs over 5 years with positive TRAb. PBMC RNA served as the TCR library source. The authors built TCR beta libraries using iRepertoire HTBI primers and Arm-PCR of CDR3 regions. TCRdb independently ran MiXCR on the multiplex PCR reads; one entry per CDR3 protein. The sample shows over 300,000 distinct CDR3 sequences, roughly a fifth of them seen only once. The material sequenced was peripheral blood mononuclear cells (PBMCs), taken when the disease was refractory, from a patient treated with antithyroid drugs. The origin of the receptors is a female donor with Graves disease.

The J gene is TRBJ2-2, the V gene TRBV29-1; D not certain. CDR1 SQVTM and CDR2 ANQGSEA come from the germline V gene. The CDR3 totals 13 residues. V lost 0 bases and J lost 1, with 3 bases in between. The CDR3 is CSVEEENTGELFF. CDR3 bases: TGCAGCGTTGAAGAAGAGAACACCGGGGAGCTGTTTTTT.

Many counts were recorded for this clonotype. The chain uses TRBV28 and TRBJ1-2; D gene ambiguous. The CDR3 has 11 amino acids. The V gene's germline CDR1 is MDHEN and CDR2 SYDVKM. V lost 6 bases to trimming and J lost 8 bases, with 10 bases between them. For the CDR3, the DNA is TGTGCCAGCAGCTCCATCCGGGGCTACACCTTC. This gives the protein CASSSIRGYTF.

This clonotype was counted at least ten times. The junction differs from germline at one of its ends, possibly a read error. This rearrangement joins TRBV7-7 to TRBJ2-1; no reliable D call. CDR1 SSHAT and CDR2 FNYEAQ come from the germline V gene (reference sequence). The CDR3 is 14 residues long. CDR3 region: CASSLGRSYNEQFF. For the CDR3, the DNA is TGTGCTAGCAGCTTAGGGCGGAGTTACAATGAGCAGTTCTTC.

The J gene is TRBJ1-6, the V gene TRBV20-1; D possibly corresponds to TRBD1 (6 bases). The V gene lost 1 base and the J gene lost 8 bases, with 15 bases spanning the gap. The CDR3 consists of 15 residues. Germline-derived CDR1 and CDR2 are DFQATT and SNEGSKA (reference sequence). The CDR3 protein is CSARAQGPTDSPLHF. The CDR3 DNA sequence: TGCAGTGCTAGAGCTCAGGGGCCAACTGATTCACCCCTCCACTTT.

This clonotype was recorded many times. V usage is TRBV6-1 and J usage is TRBJ2-5; D possibly uses TRBD1 or TRBD2 (6 bases each). The V gene's germline CDR1 is MNHNS and CDR2 SASEGT. Trimming pared 8 bases from V and 5 bases from J, leaving 18 bases between. The CDR3 has 14 residues. In nucleotides, the CDR3 is TGTGCCAGCTTACAGGGCGGGGCGGTGGAGACCCAGTACTTC. This codes for CASLQGGAVETQYF.